The 14 T cell receptor beta chains listed next were all sequenced from one sample in a study of lymphopenia after photon versus proton radiotherapy. The method was immunoSEQ multiplex PCR; TCRdb's version includes in-frame clones alone and lacks a portion of them. The data hold about 49,000 clones, with around four fifths observed a single time. The sample in question was peripheral blood, obtained from a patient treated with photon-based radiotherapy. The receptors originated from a man between 45 and 60 years old with gastric cancer.

The chain joins TRBV28 to TRBJ1-4; the match to TRBD1 covers 9 bases. J lost 8 bases, V lost 6 bases, and 10 bases had no gene match. Germline assignment: CDR1 MDHEN and CDR2 SYDVKM. The CDR3 is made up of 15 amino acids. In nucleotides, the CDR3 is TGTGCCAGCAGCCAACCGGGGACAGGGCTAGAAAAACTGTTTTTT. It specifies CASSQPGTGLEKLFF.

The genes are TRBV6-6 and TRBJ2-7, with D perhaps matching TRBD2 (5 bases). The CDR3 contains 15 residues. V was shortened by 2 bases and J by 2 bases, with 13 bases between the two germline ends. The germline V gene encodes CDR1 MNHNY and CDR2 SVGAGI (reference sequence). The CDR3 loop is CASSYPGVGAYEQYF. CDR3 DNA sequence: TGTGCCAGCAGTTACCCCGGGGTGGGAGCCTACGAGCAGTACTTC.

The V gene is TRBV11-3, the J gene TRBJ1-3; D might be TRBD1 (5 bases). V shed 1 base and J shed 0 bases, with 13 bases lying between them. CDR1 is SGHNT, CDR2 YENEEA, per germline. The CDR3 consists of 17 residues. CDR3 loop: CASSLVSGGFSGNTIYF. CDR3 in DNA: TGTGCCAGCAGCTTAGTATCCGGGGGATTCTCTGGAAACACCATATATTTT.

V gene TRBV10-1 combines with J gene TRBJ2-3; D perhaps matches TRBD1 (6 bases). The CDR3 runs 12 residues. Germline V gives CDR1 WNHNN, CDR2 SYGVQD (reference sequence). V was pared by 7 bases and J by 3 bases, with 8 bases between. The CDR3 bases are TGCGCCAGCACAGGGGATACAGATACGCAGTATTTT. This encodes CASTGDTDTQYF.

The V call is TRBV6-5, the J call TRBJ1-2; D is undetermined. Germline CDR1 and CDR2: MNHEY and SVGAGI. V was cut by 0 bases and J by 1 base, with 12 bases left in between. The CDR3 has 16 residues. CDR3 region: CASSYSRMDLNYGYTF. DNA of the CDR3: TGTGCCAGCAGTTACTCGAGGATGGACCTTAACTATGGCTACACCTTC.

In its sample, this clone was seen once. The chain recombines TRBV7-8 with TRBJ1-3; D gene ambiguous. V lost 3 bases and J lost 0, with 9 bases in between. The length of the CDR3 is 15 residues. Germline values: CDR1 SGHVS, CDR2 FQNEAQ. The CDR3 sequence is CASSFGTGSGNTIYF. CDR3 bases: TGTGCCAGCAGCTTTGGAACGGGCTCTGGAAACACCATATATTTT.

This chain joins TRBV4-3 and TRBJ2-7; D may be TRBD1 (6 bases). Trimming removed 1 base at V and 2 bases at J, with 9 bases between. The CDR3 is 14 residues long. CDR1 and CDR2 (germline): LGHNA, YSLEER. In DNA, the CDR3 is TGCGCCAGCAGCCAAGTGACAGGAGCCTACGAGCAGTACTTC. Protein: CASSQVTGAYEQYF.

V and J are TRBV6-1 and TRBJ1-5; D unresolved. V lost 6 bases and J lost 5, with 14 bases in between. Germline V gene data show CDR1 as MNHNS and CDR2 as SASEGT. CDR3 length: 14 residues. In DNA, the CDR3 is TGTGCCAGCAGGACCCGAGGGAGGGATCAGCCCCAGCATTTT. It specifies CASRTRGRDQPQHF.

The rearrangement joins TRBV19 to TRBJ2-3; D ambiguous. CDR1 and CDR2 (germline): LNHDA, SQIVND (reference sequence). This CDR3 is built from 14 residues. Trimming removed 6 bases from V and 3 bases from J, with 13 bases in between. CDR3 region: CASREDPSTDTQYF. CDR3 sequence (DNA): TGTGCCAGTAGAGAGGACCCGAGTACAGATACGCAGTATTTT.

V is TRBV5-5 and J is TRBJ2-5, with no clear D. The ends were cut back, 5 bases at V and 5 bases at J, with 16 bases in the middle. CDR3 length: 14 residues. The V gene's germline CDR1 is SGHKS and CDR2 YYEKEE (reference sequence). CDR3 nucleotides: TGTGCCAGCAGAACTAACGGCGGAACGGAGACCCAGTACTTC. This codes for CASRTNGGTETQYF.

The gene calls are TRBV9 and TRBJ1-2; D gene uncertain. The germline V gene has CDR1 SGDLS and CDR2 YYNGEE. The CDR3 is 15 amino acids. Trimming removed 4 bases at V and 1 base at J, with 14 bases between. The CDR3 DNA reads TGTGCCAGCAGCCTCCCCGTGGGCCTTAACTATGGCTACACCTTC. It encodes CASSLPVGLNYGYTF.

The rearrangement joins TRBV7-9 to TRBJ2-3; TRBD2 matches 14 bases. Germline V gene lookup returns CDR1 SEHNR and CDR2 FQNEAQ (reference sequence). With 6 bases clipped from V and 1 base from J, the junction kept 6 bases outside the gene matches. This CDR3 has 17 residues. The CDR3 nucleotides are TGTGCCAGCAGTCTCGGGACTAGCGGGAGCCGCACAGATACGCAGTATTTT. Translation gives CASSLGTSGSRTDTQYF.

This clone was observed a single time. The chain uses TRBV11-2 and TRBJ2-1, with unresolved D. Trimming took off 1 base at V and 7 bases at J, with 14 bases between the two ends. The CDR3 extends over 15 amino acids. Germline assignment: CDR1 SGHAT and CDR2 FQNNGV. The CDR3 DNA is TGTGCCAGCAGCTTAGGCCCCAGCAGACGGAATGAGCAGTTCTTC. Its translation is CASSLGPSRRNEQFF.

The J gene is TRBJ2-1, the V gene TRBV5-6; the match to TRBD1 covers 9 bases. Germline V gives CDR1 SGHDT, CDR2 YYEEEE. The CDR3 is 14 amino acids. Trimming took 3 bases from V and 9 from J; bases not matched to a gene: 7. The CDR3 DNA follows: TGTGCCAGCAGCTGGGACAGGGTCTACGCTGAGCAGTTCTTC. Translating gives CASSWDRVYAEQFF.